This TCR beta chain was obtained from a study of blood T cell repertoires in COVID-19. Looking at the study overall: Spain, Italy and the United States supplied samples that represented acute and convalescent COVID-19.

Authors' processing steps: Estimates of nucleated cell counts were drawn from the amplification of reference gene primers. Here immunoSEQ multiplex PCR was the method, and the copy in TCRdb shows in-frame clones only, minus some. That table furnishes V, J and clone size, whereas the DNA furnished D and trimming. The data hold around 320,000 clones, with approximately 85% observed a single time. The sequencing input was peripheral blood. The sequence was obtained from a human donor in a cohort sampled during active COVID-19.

The CDR3 sequence is CASSLTGFGYTF. Written as DNA, the CDR3 is TGTGCCAGCAGCCTAACGGGGTTTGGCTACACCTTC. The gene calls are TRBV12-3 or TRBV12-4 and TRBJ1-2; no reliable D call. Trimming cost V 6 bases and J 7 bases, with 12 bases left between them. The CDR3 loop spans 12 amino acids.